This TCR beta chain came from a study of T cell responses to AZD1222 COVID-19 vaccine. Generated by immunoSEQ multiplex PCR, the TCRdb table keeps only in-frame clones and is missing some. The repertoire holds approximately 90,000 clones, almost 90% seen once, with about 8.4% in the top ten. Trimming took 3 bases from V and 5 from J, leaving 14 bases between them. The CDR3 consists of 15 residues. CDR1 is MNHEY, CDR2 SVGAGI, per germline. Notes on the study in general: Mostly white British, mostly female donors; authors suggested clonal diversity may be underestimated. Per reports, nearly half of all spike-specific TCRs target regions that are unmutated in variants. After the peak T cell response, and only then, were repertoires sampled.

A remark on this clone: Its cognate antigen is unknown.

This sequence originates from an adult in good health. The rearrangement joins TRBV6-5 to TRBJ1-3; D is unclear. Sample: peripheral blood, taken on day 0 of AZD1222 vaccination. Here the CDR3 reads CASSYSLGRRNTIYF. CDR3 sequence (DNA): TGTGCCAGCAGTTATAGTCTGGGCAGGAGAAACACCATATATTTT.